This TCR beta chain was sequenced during a study of blood T cell repertoires in COVID-19. Study information: Acute and convalescent COVID-19 specimens originated in the United States, Italy and Spain.

The germline CDR1 and CDR2 sequences are LGHNA and YNFKEQ. The CDR3 runs to 16 residues. J lost 7 bases, V lost 0 bases, and 6 bases had no gene match. Authors' methods: The assay estimated nucleated cells by amplifying reference gene primers. Sequenced by immunoSEQ multiplex PCR; TCRdb stores in-frame clones only, minus some. That table furnishes V, J and clone size, whereas the DNA furnished D and trimming. The sample has about 390,000 clones, 80% to 90% seen once; the top ten hold about 2.5%. This clone was picked up a small number of times. The sequenced sample consisted of peripheral blood. This rearrangement joins TRBV4-2 to TRBJ2-1; 10 nucleotides align to TRBD2. The origin of this receptor is a woman aged 55-69 years with COVID-19, enrolled during active disease. Here the CDR3 DNA reads TGTGCCAGCAGCCAAGAATCTAGCGGGGGAGGGAATGAGCAGTTCTTC. Protein: CASSQESSGGGNEQFF.